This T cell receptor beta chain came from a study of blood T cells in healthy people across ages. Study-wide background: About one barcoded beta molecule per two T cells came from capture by template switching.

This CDR3 has 16 residues. Germline V gene sequence: CDR1 KGHSH, CDR2 LQKENI. The V segment lost 1 base and the J segment 0 bases; nucleotides outside the gene matches: 3. Primers used in a second PCR of roughly 6 to 12 cycles were a sample-barcoded 5' primer and a J-beta primer mix. TCRdb ran MiXCR on the 5' RACE reads and lists one entry per CDR3 protein. This table has hundreds of thousands of distinct CDR3 sequences, approximately 25% appearing once. On this clonotype itself: Its target is not known.

Findings and caveats of the study: With naive T cell percentage, TCR beta diversity showed a strong correlation.

These data were also reused for a study on T cells of mothers and their children. That paper states: Sample barcodes and 2-4 random nucleotides came from the second PCR's M1S primer. Normalized overlap was always slightly, never significantly, higher in related than unrelated mother-child pairs.

The clonotype comes from a boy between 5 and 17 years old in good health. Sequenced material: blood. This chain joins TRBV18 and TRBJ2-1; 7 bases line up with TRBD1. The CDR3 region is CASSPQTGSSYNEQFF. CDR3 DNA: TGTGCCAGCTCACCACAGACAGGGAGCTCCTACAATGAGCAGTTCTTC.